The 30 T cell receptor beta chains presented below share a single source sample, sequenced in a study of regulatory T cells in long-lasting Graves disease. For TCR beta, libraries came from iRepertoire HTBI primers and Arm-PCR of CDR3 regions. TCRdb analysed the multiplex PCR reads with MiXCR anew, one entry per CDR3 protein. Found here are under 500,000 distinct CDR3 sequences, under 25% of them singletons; the top ten hold 20% to 25%. Described time point: persistent/refractory GD, antithyroid drugs over 5 years with positive TRAb. RNA from PBMCs was the source of the TCR library. The sample consisted of peripheral blood mononuclear cells (PBMCs), taken when the disease was refractory, from a patient treated with antithyroid drugs. The receptors here all came from a female donor with Graves disease.

This clonotype appeared many times. The V call is TRBV20-1, the J call TRBJ1-5; 8 bases map to TRBD1. Trimming at V came to 3 bases and at J to 0 bases, leaving 1 base not matched to a gene. The CDR3 extends over 14 amino acids. Germline assignment: CDR1 DFQATT and CDR2 SNEGSKA (reference sequence). CDR3 sequence (DNA): TGCAGTGCTAGCAGGGGGCATAGCAATCAGCCCCAGCATTTT. Amino acids: CSASRGHSNQPQHF.

This clonotype was observed a few times. The chain recombines TRBV28 with TRBJ1-3; no clear D gene. The V end lost 9 bases, the J end lost 2 bases, and 11 bases lay between the germline ends. The length of the CDR3 is 13 residues. Germline V gene data show CDR1 as MDHEN and CDR2 as SYDVKM. CDR3 DNA sequence: TGTGCCAGTATAAGAGGTACTGGAAACACCATATATTTT. Translating it yields CASIRGTGNTIYF.

This clonotype was found many times. The chain has TRBV28 and TRBJ2-7; D not certain. The CDR3 is 12 residues long. Germline CDR1 MDHEN, CDR2 SYDVKM. With 7 bases removed from V and 6 bases from J, the gap between germline ends came to 13 bases. CDR3 in DNA: TGTGCCAGCAATGTCTTATTAGGCGAGCAGTACTTC. It encodes CASNVLLGEQYF.

The CDR3 loop is CSVGGLAGGSAGELFF. The CDR3 region has the DNA TGCAGCGTGGGTGGACTAGCGGGAGGGAGTGCCGGGGAGCTGTTTTTT. The genes are TRBV29-1 and TRBJ2-2, with 15 bases that match TRBD2. The V gene end was trimmed by 6 bases and the J gene end by 6 bases; junction bases not matched to a gene: 8. The germline CDR1 and CDR2 sequences are SQVTM and ANQGSEA. The CDR3 length is 16 residues.

As for this clonotype: A read error may be the cause here, since a much bigger clone is one base away. For the CDR3, the DNA is TGTGCCAGCAAGGGAGCGGGCCCTAGCTCTGGAAACACCGTATATTTT. Protein: CASKGAGPSSGNTVYF. The V and J genes are TRBV28 and TRBJ1-3, with D unclear. Germline CDR1 MDHEN, CDR2 SYDVKM. This CDR3 is 16 amino acids long.

This clonotype was counted many times. This chain links TRBV28 with TRBJ2-5; 11 bases align to TRBD2. Trimming cost V 11 bases and J 5 bases; bases outside gene matches: 7. Germline V CDR1 and CDR2: MDHEN, SYDVKM. The CDR3 sequence is 13 residues long. CDR3 sequence (DNA): TGTGCCTTAGCGGGAGGGCCACAGGAGACCCAGTACTTC. It yields the protein CALAGGPQETQYF.

To note about this clonotype: The limits of the CDR3 on the DNA are not certain, so only TCRdb's listed CDR3 is given. The chain carries TRBV7-9 and TRBJ1-1; TRBD1 is the table's D call and was not checked against the DNA. Including both end residues, the CDR3 is 16 amino acids long. CDR1 is SEHNR and CDR2 is FQNEAQ in the germline V gene (reference sequence). The CDR3 region is CASSLGVGTGNTEASF.

This clonotype was detected ten times or more. The rearrangement joins TRBV24-1 to TRBJ1-4; D gene unclear. CDR3 size: 16 residues. The V and J ends lost 5 bases and 5 bases respectively, with 17 bases between them. Germline V gene data show CDR1 as KGHDR and CDR2 as SFDVKD. This CDR3 reads CATSVGLRCPNEKLFF. The CDR3, as DNA: TGTGCCACCAGTGTCGGACTTCGTTGCCCCAATGAAAAACTGTTTTTT.

This clonotype came up many times. This chain joins TRBV7-2 and TRBJ2-7; D is undetermined. Germline V gene sequence: CDR1 SGHTA, CDR2 FQGNSA. This CDR3 is 13 amino acids long. The ends were cut back, 5 bases at V and 0 bases at J, with 8 bases in the middle. In nucleotides, the CDR3 is TGTGCCAGCAGCCTGACGCCCTCCTACGAGCAGTACTTC. Translated: CASSLTPSYEQYF.

The chain has TRBV7-3 and TRBJ2-5; the D is unclear. V lost 5 bases and J lost 5, with 6 bases in between. The CDR3 length is 11 residues. Germline V gene data show CDR1 as SGHTA and CDR2 as FQGTGA. The CDR3 is CASSVWETQYF. The CDR3 DNA sequence: TGTGCCAGCAGCGTCTGGGAGACCCAGTACTTC.

This clonotype was observed at least ten times. The rearrangement uses TRBV7-2 and TRBJ2-7, with D unclear. The length of the CDR3 is 13 residues. Germline-derived CDR1 and CDR2 are SGHTA and FQGNSA. V was clipped by 5 bases and J by 3 bases, with 11 bases between them. The CDR3 DNA follows: TGTGCCAGCAGCGCCAGGCGGCTCTACGAGCAGTACTTC. It specifies CASSARRLYEQYF.

This clonotype has ten or more counts. The chain recombines TRBV12-3 or TRBV12-4 with TRBJ1-5; D gene uncertain. Deletions cut 3 bases from V and 0 bases from J, with 6 bases between. CDR3 length: 14 residues. The CDR3 DNA sequence: TGTGCCAGCAGTTTGTATAATAGCAATCAGCCCCAGCATTTT. Translating gives CASSLYNSNQPQHF.

The gene calls are TRBV29-1 and TRBJ2-5; D is perhaps TRBD1 (6 bases). Germline V gene lookup returns CDR1 SQVTM and CDR2 ANQGSEA. CDR3 length equals 13 residues. V was clipped by 7 bases and J by 1 base, with 13 bases between them. Written as DNA, the CDR3 is TGCAGCGCCGCAGGACAGCCCCAAGAGACCCAGTACTTC. The encoded protein is CSAAGQPQETQYF.

This clonotype has a count of ten or more. This chain connects TRBV12-3 or TRBV12-4 to TRBJ1-6; TRBD1 agrees at 8 bases. This CDR3 contains 16 residues. J lost 7 bases, V lost 4 bases, and 9 bases had no gene match. The CDR3: CASSWTGWDGNSPLHF. The CDR3 coding sequence is TGTGCCAGCAGTTGGACAGGGTGGGATGGGAATTCACCCCTCCACTTT.

This clonotype was seen only a few times. This chain uses TRBV6-5 with TRBJ1-6; D uncertain. The CDR3 is made up of 15 amino acids. The V end was cut by 6 bases, the J end by 5 bases, with 14 bases between. In germline, CDR1 is MNHEY, CDR2 SVGAGI. CDR3 sequence reads: CASRYLEDNNSPLHF. DNA for the CDR3: TGTGCCAGCAGGTACCTTGAAGATAATAATTCACCCCTCCACTTT.

This clonotype showed up many times. The CDR3 sequence is CASSLRGLDEKLFF. DNA for the CDR3: TGTGCCAGCAGCTTGAGGGGGCTTGATGAAAAACTGTTTTTT. This chain links TRBV7-9 with TRBJ1-4, with 7 bases fitting TRBD1. Germline V gives CDR1 SEHNR, CDR2 FQNEAQ (reference sequence). This CDR3 spans 14 amino acids. Trimming took 3 bases from V and 6 from J; bases not matched to a gene: 4.

This clonotype was counted only a few times. This may come from a read error, since a much larger clone is one base off. The gene calls are TRBV24-1 and TRBJ1-1; TRBD1 is a possible D gene (5 bases). The CDR3 contains 12 residues. CDR1 and CDR2 from the germline V gene are KGHDR and SFDVKD. CDR3 sequence (DNA): TGTGGGCCTGGGACGGTGAACACTAAAGCTTTCTTT. Translating gives CGPGTVNTKAFF.

This chain connects TRBV2 to TRBJ2-1; TRBD1 might be the D (7 bases). The V gene lost 6 bases and the J gene lost 11 bases, with 20 bases spanning the gap. The germline V gene has CDR1 SNHLY and CDR2 FYNNEI. This CDR3 comprises 14 residues. The CDR3 region has the DNA TGTGCCAGCAGGGCCTTGGAGGGGGCGGGTCAGCAGTTCTTC. Encoded protein: CASRALEGAGQQFF.

Comment on this clonotype: Sequence at one end of the junction differs from germline and may be a read error. The chain has TRBV5-1 and TRBJ1-1; 7 bases match TRBD1. The length of the CDR3 is 15 residues. The germline gives CDR1 SGHRS, CDR2 YFSETQ. This CDR3 reads CASSPETGIIAEALF. CDR3 DNA: TGCGCCAGCAGCCCGGAGACAGGGATTATTGCGGAAGCTCTCTTT.

This clonotype has at least ten counts. The rearrangement uses TRBV29-1 and TRBJ1-2; weak D call: TRBD1 (5 bases). Germline assignment: CDR1 SQVTM and CDR2 ANQGSEA. With 7 bases removed from V and 5 bases from J, the gap between germline ends came to 14 bases. The CDR3 is made up of 12 amino acids. CDR3 residues: CSAISGQYGYTF. The CDR3, as DNA: TGCAGCGCCATATCGGGGCAGTATGGCTACACCTTC.

V is TRBV4-3 and J is TRBJ2-5, with 10 bases lining up with TRBD2. The CDR3 has 16 residues. CDR1 and CDR2 from the germline V gene are LGHNA and YSLEER. The junction had 6 bases not matched to a gene; V was cut back by 0 bases and J by 5 bases. CDR3 coding DNA: TGCGCCAGCAGCCAAGATCAACTAGCGGGAAGGGAGACCCAGTACTTC. It codes for CASSQDQLAGRETQYF.

This clonotype was observed once. The V gene is TRBV7-9, the J gene TRBJ2-5; D unclear. Germline CDR1 and CDR2: SEHNR and FQNEAQ (reference sequence). V lost 1 base to trimming and J lost 5 bases, with 14 bases between them. The CDR3 length is 15 residues. The CDR3 here is CASSLELDPRETQYF. In DNA, the CDR3 is TGTGCCAGCAGCTTAGAACTCGACCCTAGGGAGACCCAGTACTTC.

This clonotype has at least ten counts. The V and J genes are TRBV6-5 and TRBJ2-5; no reliable D call. V shed 2 bases and J shed 0 bases, with 7 bases lying between them. Germline-derived CDR1 and CDR2 are MNHEY and SVGAGI. This CDR3 has 14 residues. The CDR3 is CASSYRPDQETQYF. The CDR3 DNA reads as TGTGCCAGCAGTTACCGGCCAGACCAAGAGACCCAGTACTTC.

The CDR3 protein is CSGEGRNEQFF. The CDR3 DNA sequence: TGCAGTGGGGAGGGCCGAAATGAGCAGTTCTTC. The chain combines TRBV20-1 with TRBJ2-1; 7 bases agree with TRBD2. Trimming took 7 bases from V and 7 from J; bases not matched to a gene: 4. CDR3 length equals 11 residues. Germline lookup yields CDR1 DFQATT and CDR2 SNEGSKA (reference sequence).

This clonotype was counted ten times or more. The chain employs TRBV12-3 or TRBV12-4 and TRBJ1-5; TRBD1 is a possible D gene (5 bases). Trimming cost V 2 bases and J 0 bases, with 5 bases left between them. This CDR3 comprises 14 residues. DNA for the CDR3: TGTGCCAGCAGTTTACAGGGTAGCAATCAGCCCCAGCATTTT. Protein product: CASSLQGSNQPQHF.

This clonotype has at least ten counts. The V gene is TRBV6-1, the J gene TRBJ1-1; D is ambiguous. The CDR3 sequence is 16 residues long. The germline V gene encodes CDR1 MNHNS and CDR2 SASEGT. V was trimmed by 6 bases and J by 0 bases, leaving 17 bases between them. The DNA of the CDR3 is TGTGCCAGCAGCCCGGTGGTACAGATCATGAACACTGAAGCTTTCTTT. The encoded protein is CASSPVVQIMNTEAFF.

This rearrangement joins TRBV7-2 to TRBJ2-2; a possible D gene is TRBD2 (7 bases). The CDR3 has 16 residues. Trimming pared 4 bases from V and 6 bases from J, leaving 18 bases between. CDR1 SGHTA and CDR2 FQGNSA come from the germline V gene. CDR3 loop: CASSSVGAGVAGELFF. For the CDR3, the DNA is TGTGCCAGCAGCTCAGTGGGGGCGGGAGTTGCCGGGGAGCTGTTTTTT. Looking up the rest from reference TRBV7-2 and TRBJ2-2 gives the full variable domain: GAGVSQSPSNKVTEKGKDVELRCDPISGHTALYWYRQSLGQGLEFLIYFQGNSAPDKSGLPSDRFSAERTGGSVSTLTIQRTQQEDSAVYLCASSSVGAGVAGELFFGEGSRLTVL.

The genes are TRBV6-8 and TRBJ1-5, with 9 nucleotides matching TRBD1. The germline V gene encodes CDR1 MNHGY and CDR2 SAAAGT. V was pared by 6 bases and J by 0 bases, with 12 bases of the junction left unmatched. The CDR3 spans 18 residues. The DNA for the CDR3 is TGTGCCAGCAGACTCCGGGACAGGGACCCCTATAGCAATCAGCCCCAGCATTTT. It yields the protein CASRLRDRDPYSNQPQHF.

This clonotype was seen at least ten times. The rearrangement uses TRBV12-3 or TRBV12-4 and TRBJ2-4; D is ambiguous. Trimming shortened V by 4 bases and J by 0 bases, and 16 bases separated the two germline ends. The CDR3 contains 17 residues. In DNA form, the CDR3 reads TGTGCCAGCAGTTCGTCCCTGGCGGTGCTAGCCAAAAACATTCAGTACTTC. It encodes CASSSSLAVLAKNIQYF.

This clonotype was observed at least ten times. CDR3 in amino acids: CASSQDGGKAFF. Here the CDR3 DNA reads TGTGCCAGCAGCCAAGACGGAGGGAAAGCTTTCTTT. V gene TRBV3-1 combines with J gene TRBJ1-1; D remains unclear. Trimming pared 0 bases from V and 9 bases from J, leaving 8 bases between. This CDR3 has 12 residues. Germline CDR1 LGHDT, CDR2 YNNKEL (reference sequence).